This TCR beta chain derives from a study of blood T cell repertoires in COVID-19. The overall study: Samples came from the United States, Italy and Spain, spanning acute and convalescent COVID-19. PBMCs, B-cell-depleted T cells, or T cells provided the cDNA or gDNA that made up the material.

V gave up 7 bases and J gave up 4 bases, with 11 bases separating them. The CDR3 consists of 13 residues. Per the original data handling: Researchers report that nucleated cell counts were estimated from reference gene primer amplification. TCRdb's table, derived via immunoSEQ multiplex PCR, lists solely in-frame clones and lacks some. The V and J calls and clone size come from that table; D and trimming were worked out from the DNA. The sample has around 80,000 clones, approximately 86% seen once. The V and J genes are TRBV12-3 or TRBV12-4 and TRBJ2-1, with a weak D call TRBD2 (6 bases). The source material was peripheral blood. This sequence was found in a woman older than 75 with acute or convalescent COVID-19. The CDR3 region has the DNA TGTGCCAGCACCCCGACTAGATACAATGAGCAGTTCTTC. This codes for CASTPTRYNEQFF.